These 5 T cell receptor beta chains originate from one sample sequenced in a study of regulatory T cells in long-lasting Graves disease. Via MiXCR, TCRdb re-called the reads, giving one row per CDR3 protein. The sample has just under 850 distinct CDR3 sequences, about 82% seen once; the top ten hold roughly an eighth. PBMCs provided the RNA from which the TCR library was made. The sequencing used peripheral blood mononuclear cells (PBMCs), collected with antithyroid drug treatment, in newly diagnosed or persistent Graves disease (not recorded which). The receptors were gathered from a female donor with Graves disease.

V is TRBV6-2 or TRBV6-3 and J is TRBJ2-1; possibly TRBD1 for D (6 bases). V lost 4 bases and J 5 bases, leaving 21 bases between the germline ends. The CDR3 covers 17 residues. Germline CDR1 MNHEY, CDR2 SVGEGT. CDR3 sequence: CASSSLARGGYNNEQFF. CDR3 DNA: TGTGCCAGCAGTTCCCTAGCCCGAGGGGGATATAACAATGAGCAGTTCTTC.

This chain links TRBV6-6 with TRBJ2-1; D unclear. This CDR3 region has 14 residues. CDR1 is MNHNY, CDR2 SVGAGI, per germline (reference sequence). V was pared by 2 bases and J by 2 bases, with 7 bases between. CDR3 nucleotides: TGTGCCAGCAGTTACAATGGGGCCTACAATGAGCAGTTCTTC. The encoded protein is CASSYNGAYNEQFF.

The chain employs TRBV10-3 and TRBJ2-1, with D perhaps TRBD2 (6 bases). This CDR3 region has 13 residues. Trimming left V 8 bases short and J 5 bases short, with 13 bases between. Germline CDR1 reads ENHRY; CDR2 reads SYGVKD. The CDR3: CAIGGTENNEQFF. CDR3 in DNA: TGTGCCATCGGGGGGACTGAAAACAATGAGCAGTTCTTC.

The chain recombines TRBV6-1 with TRBJ2-2; perhaps TRBD1 as D (6 bases). Germline V gene data show CDR1 as MNHNS and CDR2 as SASEGT. Trimming pared 6 bases from V and 5 bases from J, leaving 22 bases between. CDR3 length: 17 amino acids. Here the CDR3 DNA reads TGTGCCAGCAGAGCAGGGGTTGGGTTCTCGGCTACCGGGGAGCTGTTTTTT. Translation: CASRAGVGFSATGELFF.

The chain is built from TRBV3-1 and TRBJ1-1; a possible D gene is TRBD1 (5 bases). The CDR3 loop spans 15 amino acids. The V and J ends lost 1 base and 0 bases respectively, with 9 bases between them. Germline CDR1 is LGHDT and CDR2 is YNNKEL (reference sequence). The CDR3, as DNA: TGTGCCAGCAGCCAAGGGGACCGGTTGAACACTGAAGCTTTCTTT. Its protein product is CASSQGDRLNTEAFF.